The entry below describes one T cell receptor beta chain. This sample is drawn from a study of blood T cell repertoires in COVID-19. The wider study: Spain, Italy and the United States supplied samples that represented acute and convalescent COVID-19. Sources were T cells, B-cell-depleted T cells, or PBMCs; the material itself was cDNA or gDNA.

In the original analysis: The assay estimated nucleated cells by amplifying reference gene primers. Libraries were prepared by immunoSEQ multiplex PCR; TCRdb keeps only in-frame clonotypes and omits some of them. D and trimming come from the DNA, and the V and J calls and clone size come from that table. The sample holds just under 350,000 clones, around nine tenths seen once. With V trimmed by 8 bases and J by 6 bases, 12 bases remained unmatched. The CDR3 is 16 amino acids. Germline lookup yields CDR1 SGHAT and CDR2 FQNNGV. The material sequenced was peripheral blood. This chain links TRBV11-2 with TRBJ2-3; 12 bases are shared with TRBD2. The sequence derives from a woman under 30 who had recovered from COVID-19. The CDR3 DNA reads TGTGCCAGCGGGGGACTAGCGGGCCCTGAAAGGGATACGCAGTATTTT. This gives the protein CASGGLAGPERDTQYF.